This T cell receptor beta chain was obtained from a study of preoperative IRX-2 immunotherapy in early breast cancer. This table comes from immunoSEQ multiplex PCR, and its TCRdb copy is limited to in-frame clones, with some not included. The table lists about 67,000 clones, less than 95% of them singletons. Treatment given: preoperative locoregional IRX-2 cytokine immunotherapy. Sampling was done from a patient treated with IRX-2 immunotherapy. This sequence originates from a human donor with breast cancer.

The CDR3 sequence is CASSLILNYGYTF. The CDR3 nucleotides are TGTGCCAGCAGCTTGATTTTAAACTATGGCTACACCTTC. The chain links TRBV7-9 to TRBJ1-2; no definite D call. The CDR3 has 13 residues. Germline assignment: CDR1 SEHNR and CDR2 FQNEAQ (reference sequence). V gave up 3 bases and J gave up 2 bases, with 7 bases separating them.